A selection of T cell receptor beta chains follows, all from one sample in a study of PD-L1 blockade in urothelial cancer. Method: immunoSEQ multiplex PCR; TCRdb's copy keeps in-frame clones and lacks some. The sample consists of about 56,000 clones, 85% of them appearing once. This sample comprised PBMCs, obtained around atezolizumab (anti-PD-L1) treatment. Receptors originate from a man between 70 and 80 years old with urothelial cancer. Both conserved end residues are part of each CDR3. A D gene is named only where the DNA matches it firmly. Clone size is stated in some rows and not others, as once, few, many or a class when expanded.

v_gene	abundance	j_gene	d_gene	CDR3aa	CDR3nt
TRBV9	few	TRBJ1-5	-	CASSNQGGVNQPQHF	TGTGCCAGCAGCAACCAGGGTGGGGTCAATCAGCCCCAGCATTTT
TRBV7-6	-	TRBJ1-1	TRBD1	CASSYSQGAEAFF	TGTGCCAGCAGTTATTCCCAGGGGGCTGAAGCTTTCTTT
TRBV2	-	TRBJ2-7	-	CASGRKFDEQYF	TGTGCCAGCGGGAGGAAATTCGACGAGCAGTACTTC
TRBV7-9	-	TRBJ1-1	TRBD1	CASSPAGTGATEAFF	TGTGCCAGCAGCCCAGCTGGGACAGGGGCCACTGAAGCTTTCTTT
TRBV5-8	-	TRBJ1-2	-	CASSLTGISNYGYTF	TGTGCCAGCAGCCTTACAGGGATTTCTAACTATGGCTACACCTTC
TRBV6-1	-	TRBJ1-4	TRBD1	CASSRRGRGEKLFF	TGTGCCAGCAGCAGAAGGGGGCGCGGTGAAAAACTGTTTTTT
TRBV10-3	-	TRBJ2-3	TRBD2	CAITMGLAGGGDTQYF	TGTGCCATCACCATGGGACTAGCGGGAGGAGGGGATACGCAGTATTTT
TRBV6-5	-	TRBJ2-7	TRBD1	CASSTTGGEQYF	TGTGCCAGCAGTACAACAGGGGGCGAGCAGTACTTC
TRBV19	-	TRBJ1-5	TRBD1	CASSTGQGRQPQHF	TGTGCCAGTAGTACGGGACAGGGGAGGCAGCCCCAGCATTTT
TRBV15	once	TRBJ2-7	-	CATSSRGGFVYEQYF	TGTGCCACCAGCAGCCGTGGGGGGTTTGTTTACGAGCAGTACTTC
TRBV6-5	-	TRBJ1-1	-	CASSYGSGKNTEAFF	TGTGCCAGCAGTTACGGGAGTGGAAAGAACACTGAAGCTTTCTTT
TRBV11-2	-	TRBJ2-1	-	CASSLQNEQFF	TGTGCCAGCAGCTTACAGAATGAGCAGTTCTTC
TRBV21-1	-	TRBJ2-7	-	CASKLAGGLCSYEQYF	TGTGCCAGCAAACTAGCGGGAGGGCTCTGTTCCTACGAGCAGTACTTC
TRBV5-1	-	TRBJ1-2	TRBD1	CASSFGSDRESDGYTF	TGCGCCAGCAGCTTCGGGTCGGACAGGGAATCCGATGGCTACACCTTC
TRBV7-9	-	TRBJ1-1	-	CASSLRRANTEAFF	TGTGCCAGCAGCTTGCGGAGGGCGAACACTGAAGCTTTCTTT
TRBV7-3	-	TRBJ2-7	TRBD1	CASSLGTGGSYEQYF	TGTGCCAGCAGCTTAGGGACAGGGGGATCGTACGAGCAGTACTTC
TRBV7-9	-	TRBJ2-2	-	CASSPPQVNTGELFF	TGTGCCAGCAGCCCACCTCAGGTCAACACCGGGGAGCTGTTTTTT
TRBV7-3	once	TRBJ2-7	TRBD2	CASSREIPSGRIYEQYF	TGTGCCAGCAGCCGCGAAATTCCTAGCGGGAGGATCTACGAGCAGTACTTC
TRBV5-1	-	TRBJ2-7	TRBD1	CASSLIPGTAFRTYEQYF	TGCGCCAGCAGCTTGATCCCTGGGACAGCCTTCCGTACCTACGAGCAGTACTTC
TRBV7-8	-	TRBJ2-2	TRBD1	CASSSGTGGTGELFF	TGTGCCAGCAGCTCCGGGACAGGGGGGACCGGGGAGCTGTTTTTT
TRBV6-6	-	TRBJ2-2	TRBD2	CASRGLAQNTGELFF	TGTGCCAGCAGGGGACTAGCGCAGAACACCGGGGAGCTGTTTTTT
TRBV10-3	once	TRBJ1-1	TRBD1	CAISDQGQGNTEAFF	TGTGCCATCAGTGACCAAGGACAGGGGAACACTGAAGCTTTCTTT
TRBV5-6	-	TRBJ1-2	-	CASSSTKAGGYGYTF	TGTGCCAGCAGCTCAACCAAGGCCGGCGGCTATGGCTACACCTTC